One sample yielded the 10 T cell receptor beta chains listed below, sequenced in a study of Graves' ophthalmopathy and Graves' hyperthyroidism. The study amplified TCR beta CDR3 regions using RNA transcripts. An initial RT-PCR round employing HTBI primers preceded a second-round multiplex PCR. In TCRdb, the multiplex PCR reads were re-called with MiXCR into one record per CDR3 protein. The sample has about 550,000 distinct CDR3 sequences; about two fifths are singletons. Sequenced input: peripheral blood or thyroid tissue (not recorded which). The receptors originated from an adult man with Graves' hyperthyroidism.

The chain combines TRBV7-9 with TRBJ2-2, with 11 bases fitting TRBD1. Germline V gives CDR1 SEHNR, CDR2 FQNEAQ (reference sequence). With V trimmed by 5 bases and J by 7 bases, 9 bases remained unmatched. CDR3 size: 16 residues. The CDR3: CASSLSTGTGGGELFF. CDR3 sequence (DNA): TGTGCCAGCAGCCTAAGCACCGGGACAGGGGGCGGGGAGCTGTTTTTT.

This clonotype came up a few times. This chain links TRBV5-8 with TRBJ1-5; TRBD1 might be the D (6 bases). The CDR3 length is 15 residues. CDR1 is SGHTS and CDR2 is YDEGEE in the germline V gene. The ends were cut back, 4 bases at V and 0 bases at J, with 11 bases in the middle. CDR3 DNA: TGTGCCAGCAGCGAACAGGGAGGTAGCAATCAGCCCCAGCATTTT. It specifies CASSEQGGSNQPQHF.

This clonotype was seen at least ten times. This chain connects TRBV12-3 or TRBV12-4 to TRBJ2-6, with no clear D. The V gene lost 6 bases and the J gene lost 0 bases, with 9 bases spanning the gap. The CDR3 totals 15 residues. Written as DNA, the CDR3 is TGTGCCAGCAGCCTTACAAGCTCTGGGGCCAACGTCCTGACTTTC. Protein: CASSLTSSGANVLTF.

This clonotype was found a few times. The chain carries TRBV14 and TRBJ1-4; 8 bases are shared with TRBD1. CDR3 size: 15 residues. CDR1 and CDR2 from the germline V gene are SGHDN and FVKESK. The J segment lost 7 bases and the V segment lost 3 bases, leaving 7 bases of the junction unmatched. CDR3 residues: CASSHRQGTSEKLFF. The CDR3, as DNA: TGTGCCAGCAGCCACCGACAGGGGACCTCTGAAAAACTGTTTTTT.

This clonotype occurred many times. The J gene is TRBJ2-5, the V gene TRBV18; the D is unclear. This CDR3 region has 13 residues. The germline V gene encodes CDR1 KGHSH and CDR2 LQKENI. Trimming shortened V by 5 bases and J by 7 bases, and 14 bases separated the two germline ends. CDR3 residues: CASSSTEEWTQYF. The CDR3 region has the DNA TGTGCCAGCTCAAGTACAGAGGAGTGGACCCAGTACTTC.

Of note for this clonotype: No conserved phenylalanine or tryptophan ends this CDR3, so it is likely a read error. This chain links TRBV19 with TRBJ1-1; weak D call: TRBD1 (6 bases). Trimming cost V 7 bases and J 4 bases, with 16 bases left between them. Germline CDR1 is LNHDA and CDR2 is SQIVND (reference sequence). CDR3 length equals 14 residues. The CDR3 loop reads CASKIEGGGTEAFS. The CDR3 nucleotides read TGTGCCAGTAAGATAGAGGGGGGGGGCACTGAAGCTTTCTCT.

This clonotype was observed at least ten times. The chain couples TRBV7-9 to TRBJ1-6, with TRBD1 as a possible D gene (6 bases). Germline CDR1 SEHNR, CDR2 FQNEAQ (reference sequence). CDR3 length equals 15 residues. The V and J ends lost 2 bases and 6 bases respectively, with 11 bases between them. Here the CDR3 reads CASSLSDRVNSPLHF. In DNA form, the CDR3 reads TGTGCCAGCAGCTTATCGGACAGAGTTAATTCACCCCTCCACTTT.

J is TRBJ2-5 and V is TRBV20-1; maybe TRBD2 (7 bases). The V end was cut by 5 bases, the J end by 5 bases, with 15 bases between. The V gene's germline CDR1 is DFQATT and CDR2 SNEGSKA (reference sequence). The CDR3 length is 13 residues. The CDR3 DNA follows: TGCAGTGCTCTACGGGGGGCCGGTGAGACCCAGTACTTC. Its translation: CSALRGAGETQYF.

This clonotype was detected a few times. The chain joins TRBV2 to TRBJ2-7; D might be TRBD1 or TRBD2, each matching 5 bases. Trimming stripped 5 bases from V and 1 base from J, with 12 bases between. CDR1 and CDR2 (germline): SNHLY, FYNNEI. The CDR3 is made up of 14 amino acids. CDR3 DNA: TGTGCCAGCAGTCGGGGCGGTAATTCCTACGAGCAGTACTTC. This codes for CASSRGGNSYEQYF. The whole variable domain, filled in from reference TRBV2 and TRBJ2-7, reads EPEVTQTPSHQVTQMGQEVILRCVPISNHLYFYWYRQILGQKVEFLVSFYNNEISEKSEIFDDQFSVERPDGSNFTLKIRSTKLEDSAMYFCASSRGGNSYEQYFGPGTRLTVT.

Comment on this clonotype: A much bigger clone sits one base away, suggesting this may be a read error. The rearrangement joins TRBV29-1 to TRBJ1-3; D is undetermined. V was shortened by 5 bases and J by 3 bases, with 11 bases between the two germline ends. Per germline, CDR1 SQVTM and CDR2 ANQGSEA. This CDR3 comprises 13 residues. CDR3 DNA: TGCAGCGTTAGTTCCAGCTGTGGAAACACCATATATTTT. Translated, it gives CSVSSSCGNTIYF.